This is a list of T cell receptor beta chains from one sample in a study of identifying expanded T cells in peripheral blood. Measured with immunoSEQ multiplex PCR; TCRdb has only the in-frame clones, and not every one. This table has approximately 100,000 clones, 88% appearing once. The source material was blood. All receptors derive from a person between 18 and 75 years old in good health. CDR3s include the opening cysteine and the closing phenylalanine or tryptophan. A D gene is named only where the DNA matches it firmly. Size tells how often a clone was seen (once, few, many) or the class of an expanded clone, and some rows leave it out.

V gene	D gene	J gene	clone size	CDR3 DNA	CDR3 protein
TRBV7-7	TRBD1	TRBJ2-2	.	TGTGCCAGCAGCTATGGACAGGGACACACCGGGGAGCTGTTTTTT	CASSYGQGHTGELFF
TRBV7-3	TRBD1	TRBJ2-3	.	TGTGCCAGCAGCTTAAATGCAGGGGGCGCGACCACAGATACGCAGTATTTT	CASSLNAGGATTDTQYF
TRBV19	.	TRBJ2-6	once	TGTGCCAGTAGTATACTGGCCCCCTCTGGGGCCAACGTCCTGACTTTC	CASSILAPSGANVLTF
TRBV2	.	TRBJ2-1	.	TGTGCCACAGCGCGTGGCCACAACAATGAGCAGTTCTTC	CATARGHNNEQFF
TRBV10-3	.	TRBJ1-1	.	TGTGCCATCAGGTGGGGGGAAGAAGCTTTCTTT	CAIRWGEEAFF
TRBV28	.	TRBJ1-5	.	TGTGCCAGCAGGGATAGGGATCAGCCCCAGCATTTT	CASRDRDQPQHF
TRBV6-6	TRBD2	TRBJ2-1	.	TGTGCCAGCAGAACCGGGACTAGCGGATACAATGAGCAGTTCTTC	CASRTGTSGYNEQFF
TRBV25-1	TRBD1	TRBJ1-6	.	TGTGCCAGCACCGCACAGGGGGCGGGTGGTAATTCACCCCTCCACTTT	CASTAQGAGGNSPLHF
TRBV18	TRBD1	TRBJ1-4	.	TGTGCCAGCTCACCACTGGGACAGGGGTCGGAAAAACTGTTTTTT	CASSPLGQGSEKLFF
TRBV4-1	.	TRBJ1-4	.	TGCGCCAGCAGCCGATCCCCGGGCGAAAAACTGTTTTTT	CASSRSPGEKLFF
TRBV7-9	.	TRBJ2-7	.	TGTGCCAGCAGCGGCTCCAGGGTGTTTCTCAGGGAGCAGTACTTC	CASSGSRVFLREQYF
TRBV2	TRBD2	TRBJ2-3	.	TGTGCCAGCAGTAAAACTAGCGGGGGGGTGGTAGATACGCAGTATTTT	CASSKTSGGVVDTQYF
TRBV5-1	.	TRBJ1-2	.	TGCGCCAGCAGCTCGGACAACTATGGCTACACCTTC	CASSSDNYGYTF
TRBV5-4	.	TRBJ2-4	.	TGTGCCAGCAGCATGAAGGCCCCACAGGGCAAAAACATTCAGTACTTC	CASSMKAPQGKNIQYF
TRBV27	.	TRBJ1-5	.	TGTGCCAGCAGTTTATTTGGACAGCAGAGCAATCAGCCCCAGCATTTT	CASSLFGQQSNQPQHF
TRBV7-8	.	TRBJ1-1	.	TGTGCCAGCAGCTTATTACAGGGAGAATCTGAAGCTTTCTTT	CASSLLQGESEAFF
TRBV5-6	TRBD1	TRBJ1-5	.	TGTGCCAGCAGCTTTTGGGACAGGGATCAGCCCCAGCATTTT	CASSFWDRDQPQHF
TRBV7-2	TRBD1	TRBJ1-2	.	TGTGCCAGCAGCTCCAGGGGGCTGGGCTATGGCTACACCTTC	CASSSRGLGYGYTF
TRBV9	TRBD2	TRBJ2-3	.	TGTGCCAGCAAGGGCGGGAGGGGGACAGATACGCAGTATTTT	CASKGGRGTDTQYF
TRBV5-1	.	TRBJ2-7	.	TGCGCCAGCAGCTTGGACCCTGGCCAGCTCTACGAGCAGTACTTC	CASSLDPGQLYEQYF
TRBV5-4	TRBD2	TRBJ2-1	.	TGTGCCAGCAGCTCTGGACTAGCGGGACGAAATGAGCAGTTCTTC	CASSSGLAGRNEQFF
TRBV28	.	TRBJ1-1	.	TGTGCCAGCAGAGTTCTGAACACTGAAGCTTTCTTT	CASRVLNTEAFF
TRBV2	.	TRBJ2-3	.	TGTGCCAGCAGTAAAGAAGATACGCAGTATTTT	CASSKEDTQYF
TRBV7-2	TRBD1	TRBJ1-2	.	TGTGCCAGCAGCTTAGATTATGGGACAGGGAGGGCGTCTGGCTACACCTTC	CASSLDYGTGRASGYTF
TRBV7-2	TRBD2	TRBJ2-1	.	TGTGCCAGCAGCTTATCTCTAGCGGGGGGACTCCACAATGAGCAGTTCTTC	CASSLSLAGGLHNEQFF
TRBV7-9	TRBD2	TRBJ2-1	.	TGTGCCAGCAGACTCGGGACTAGCGGGGTCCCCTACAATGAGCAGTTCTTC	CASRLGTSGVPYNEQFF
TRBV18	.	TRBJ2-2	.	TGTGCCAGCTCACCGCTACAACTCAACACCGGGGAGCTGTTTTTT	CASSPLQLNTGELFF
TRBV11-2	.	TRBJ2-1	.	TGTGCCAGCAGCGGGCGGGGGCTAGCGGACAATGAGCAGTTCTTC	CASSGRGLADNEQFF
TRBV7-9	.	TRBJ1-1	.	TGTGCCAGCAGCCCCAGAACGATGCAGGGATGGAACACTGAAGCTTTCTTT	CASSPRTMQGWNTEAFF
TRBV7-3	TRBD1	TRBJ1-1	.	TGTGCCAGCAGCTCCGACAGGGAGGGAACTGAAGCTTTCTTT	CASSSDREGTEAFF
TRBV7-9	TRBD2	TRBJ2-7	.	TGTGCCAGCAGCCCGCGGGAGAGGACGGGGGAGCAGTACTTC	CASSPRERTGEQYF
TRBV4-2	TRBD2	TRBJ2-1	.	TGTGCCAGCAGCCAAGTACTAGCGGGGGGCTCAAGCTCCTACAATGAGCAGTTCTTC	CASSQVLAGGSSSYNEQFF
TRBV28	.	TRBJ1-1	.	TGTGCCAGCAGTTCTGAGGGCCCGGCCAACACTGAAGCTTTCTTT	CASSSEGPANTEAFF
TRBV6-6	TRBD2	TRBJ2-3	.	TGTGCCAGCCGGGAGGGCGCCACAGATACGCAGTATTTT	CASREGATDTQYF
TRBV6-5	.	TRBJ2-1	.	TGTGCCAGCAGTTACCGTGCAGGGGGGGGTGAGCAGTTCTTC	CASSYRAGGGEQFF
TRBV7-2	.	TRBJ2-3	.	TGTGCCAGCAGCTTAGGGGCCGGCACAGATACGCAGTATTTT	CASSLGAGTDTQYF
TRBV11-1	.	TRBJ1-2	.	TGTGCCAGCAGCTTAGGGGGATCGGACCTTGTGGGCTACACCTTC	CASSLGGSDLVGYTF
TRBV28	.	TRBJ2-2	.	TGTGCCAGCAGTTCGATACAGGGGGGAGGAACTAGCGCCGGGGAGCTGTTTTTT	CASSSIQGGGTSAGELFF
TRBV7-2	.	TRBJ1-5	.	TGTGCCAGCAGCATCGACTGGCGGGATCGGCCCCAGCATTTT	CASSIDWRDRPQHF
TRBV23-1	.	TRBJ1-2	.	TGCGCCAGCAGTCCTGGTTTTAGACATAACTATGGCTACACCTTC	CASSPGFRHNYGYTF
TRBV2	TRBD1	TRBJ2-5	few	TGTGCCAGCAGCGAGGGACAGCGAGGGGCCCAGTACTTC	CASSEGQRGAQYF
TRBV9	.	TRBJ2-1	.	TGTGCCAGCAGCGTCTGGGACTCTTACAATGAGCAGTTCTTC	CASSVWDSYNEQFF
TRBV29-1	.	TRBJ2-1	.	TGCAGCGTTGAAGTGATAAATGAGCAGTTCTTC	CSVEVINEQFF
TRBV29-1	.	TRBJ2-1	.	TGCAGCGTAGGGGGTCACGAGGGCGGTGAGCAGTTCTTC	CSVGGHEGGEQFF
TRBV7-9	.	TRBJ1-1	.	TGTGCCAGCAGCTCATTGTTGTGGACAGTCAACTTT	CASSSLLWTVNF
TRBV2	.	TRBJ1-1	.	TGTGCCACTTCCCTCCAGGACACTGAAGCTTTCTTT	CATSLQDTEAFF
TRBV7-2	TRBD1	TRBJ1-4	.	TGTGCCAGCAGCTCTCCGGGACAGACCCATGAAAAACTGTTTTTT	CASSSPGQTHEKLFF
TRBV5-8	TRBD1	TRBJ2-4	once	TGTGCCAGCAGCACCTCGACAGGGGGCGAAAACATTCAGTACTTC	CASSTSTGGENIQYF
TRBV29-1	.	TRBJ2-1	.	TGCAGCGTTTCAGGAGGGTACGAATCGCCCCACTACAATGAGCAGTTCTTC	CSVSGGYESPHYNEQFF